In this sample, the clone carrying this TCR beta chain turned up many times. What it recognizes is unknown. Scientists amplified the TCR beta CDR3 regions from RNA transcripts. The authors performed first-round RT-PCR with HTBI primers and then a second-round multiplex PCR. TCRdb re-called the multiplex PCR reads through MiXCR, storing one row per CDR3 protein. The profile shows around 1.1 million distinct CDR3 sequences, about 40% of them singletons. CDR3 length: 13 amino acids. Germline V lookup: CDR1 SQVTM, CDR2 ANQGSEA. V lost 5 bases and J 0 bases, leaving 10 bases between the germline ends. New diagnoses, under 2 months' duration, and ages 18 to 65 characterized the hyperthyroidism patients. This specimen comes from a study of Graves' ophthalmopathy and Graves' hyperthyroidism. Regarding the study as a whole: This model predicted ophthalmopathy progression (sensitivity 70% to 71%, specificity 72.22%).

The chain combines TRBV29-1 with TRBJ1-1; D is perhaps TRBD1 (5 bases). The sequencing input was peripheral blood or thyroid tissue (not recorded which). This TCR was sampled from an adult man with Graves' hyperthyroidism. The CDR3 spells CSVFEGMNTEAFF. The CDR3 nucleotides are TGCAGCGTTTTCGAGGGGATGAACACTGAAGCTTTCTTT. Together with reference TRBV29-1 and TRBJ1-1, the CDR3 gives the full variable domain: SAVISQKPSRDICQRGTSLTIQCQVDSQVTMMFWYRQQPGQSLTLIATANQGSEATYESGFVIDKFPISRPNLTFSTLTVSNMSPEDSSIYLCSVFEGMNTEAFFGQGTRLTVV.